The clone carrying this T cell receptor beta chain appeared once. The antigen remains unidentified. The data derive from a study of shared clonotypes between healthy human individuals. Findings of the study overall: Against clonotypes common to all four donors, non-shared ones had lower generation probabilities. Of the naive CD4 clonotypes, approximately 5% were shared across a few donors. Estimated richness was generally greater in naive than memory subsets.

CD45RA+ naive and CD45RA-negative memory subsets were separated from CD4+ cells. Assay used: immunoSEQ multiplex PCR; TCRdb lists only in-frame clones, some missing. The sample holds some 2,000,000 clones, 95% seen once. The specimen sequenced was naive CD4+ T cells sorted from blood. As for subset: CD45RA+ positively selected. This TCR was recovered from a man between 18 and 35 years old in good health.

The CDR3 DNA follows: TGTGCCAGCAGCTTAACCGGGACGGGAAGTAACACCGGGGAGCTGTTTTTT. It codes for CASSLTGTGSNTGELFF. The rearrangement links TRBV7-9 to TRBJ2-2; D tentatively fits TRBD1 or TRBD2 (5 bases each). The germline gives CDR1 SEHNR, CDR2 FQNEAQ (reference sequence). CDR3 length: 17 residues. Trimming removed 2 bases at V and 2 bases at J, with 15 bases between.